The next 8 T cell receptor beta chains were all read from a single sample in a study of cytomegalovirus exposure and HLA in healthy donors. Researchers ran the PCR with 60 Vbeta and 13 Jbeta primers. TCRdb's copy holds only in-frame clones and misses some; the assay was immunoSEQ multiplex PCR. Of about 140,000 clones listed, around 80% are singletons. The sequencing sample was made of PBMCs. All receptors come from a man aged 40-49 years in good health and CMV-seronegative.

This chain uses TRBV6-5 with TRBJ2-2, with 9 nucleotides matching TRBD2. Germline values: CDR1 MNHEY, CDR2 SVGAGI. The CDR3 is 14 amino acids. Trimming cost V 9 bases and J 7 bases; bases outside gene matches: 9. The CDR3 bases are TGTGCCAGTCAAGGCGGGGGGGAGAACGGGGAGCTGTTTTTT. It codes for CASQGGGENGELFF.

This clone was seen once. The chain employs TRBV9 and TRBJ2-5; D is unclear. V lost 3 bases to trimming and J lost 1 base, with 10 bases between them. The length of the CDR3 is 14 residues. Germline assignment: CDR1 SGDLS and CDR2 YYNGEE. The CDR3 here is CASSGSTSQETQYF. CDR3 DNA: TGTGCCAGCAGCGGGTCGACATCCCAAGAGACCCAGTACTTC. Filled out from reference TRBV9 and TRBJ2-5, the complete variable domain reads DSGVTQTPKHLITATGQRVTLRCSPRSGDLSVYWYQQSLDQGLQFLIQYYNGEERAKGNILERFSAQQFPDLHSELNLSSLELGDSALYFCASSGSTSQETQYFGPGTRLLVL.

J is TRBJ1-6 and V is TRBV19; D is unclear. Germline-derived CDR1 and CDR2 are LNHDA and SQIVND (reference sequence). V lost 4 bases, J lost 0 bases, and 7 bases lay in between. This CDR3 is 15 amino acids long. The CDR3 DNA follows: TGTGCCAGTAGTAGCGAGAGCTCCTATAATTCACCCCTCCACTTT. Translation gives CASSSESSYNSPLHF.

This clone was seen a few times. The chain employs TRBV4-3 and TRBJ2-5; weak D call: TRBD1 (6 bases). TRBJ2-7 explains the end of the DNA better; the J call may be wrong. CDR3 length: 16 amino acids. Per germline, CDR1 LGHNA and CDR2 YSLEER. In DNA form, the CDR3 reads TGCGCCAGCAGCCAAGATGGGGCAGGGACACCCTACGAGCAGTACTTC. Its translation: CASSQDGAGTPYEQYF.

V gene TRBV19 combines with J gene TRBJ2-6; 7 nucleotides agree with TRBD2. The CDR3 covers 15 residues. The trim removed 6 bases at V and 0 bases at J, leaving 2 bases unmatched. Germline V CDR1 and CDR2: LNHDA, SQIVND (reference sequence). DNA of the CDR3: TGTGCCAGTAGGACGGGGGGCTCTGGGGCCAACGTCCTGACTTTC. It is translated as CASRTGGSGANVLTF.

The chain recombines TRBV9 with TRBJ1-2; TRBD1 is a possible D gene (6 bases). V was clipped by 1 base and J by 9 bases, with 13 bases between them. Germline assignment: CDR1 SGDLS and CDR2 YYNGEE. CDR3 length equals 13 residues. The CDR3 coding sequence is TGTGCCAGCAGCGTAAGGCAGGGGTGGAGCTACACCTTC. Amino acid sequence: CASSVRQGWSYTF. Combining the CDR3 with reference TRBV9 and TRBJ1-2 gives the whole variable domain DSGVTQTPKHLITATGQRVTLRCSPRSGDLSVYWYQQSLDQGLQFLIQYYNGEERAKGNILERFSAQQFPDLHSELNLSSLELGDSALYFCASSVRQGWSYTFGSGTRLTVV.

The CDR3: CASSRLAGRNEQFF. Here the CDR3 DNA reads TGTGCCAGCAGCCGGCTAGCGGGGCGGAATGAGCAGTTCTTC. The chain uses TRBV6-5 and TRBJ2-1; 9 nucleotides align to TRBD2. With 6 bases clipped from V and 7 bases from J, the junction kept 7 bases outside the gene matches. The CDR3 covers 14 residues. The germline V gene has CDR1 MNHEY and CDR2 SVGAGI.

The J gene is TRBJ2-3, the V gene TRBV5-1; the match to TRBD2 covers 9 bases. The J segment lost 4 bases and the V segment lost 0 bases, leaving 9 bases of the junction unmatched. The CDR3 length is 17 residues. Germline loops: CDR1 SGHRS, CDR2 YFSETQ. The CDR3 DNA is TGCGCCAGCAGCTTGGTCTCCTGGCGGGGGGGCGCAGATACGCAGTATTTT. This codes for CASSLVSWRGGADTQYF.